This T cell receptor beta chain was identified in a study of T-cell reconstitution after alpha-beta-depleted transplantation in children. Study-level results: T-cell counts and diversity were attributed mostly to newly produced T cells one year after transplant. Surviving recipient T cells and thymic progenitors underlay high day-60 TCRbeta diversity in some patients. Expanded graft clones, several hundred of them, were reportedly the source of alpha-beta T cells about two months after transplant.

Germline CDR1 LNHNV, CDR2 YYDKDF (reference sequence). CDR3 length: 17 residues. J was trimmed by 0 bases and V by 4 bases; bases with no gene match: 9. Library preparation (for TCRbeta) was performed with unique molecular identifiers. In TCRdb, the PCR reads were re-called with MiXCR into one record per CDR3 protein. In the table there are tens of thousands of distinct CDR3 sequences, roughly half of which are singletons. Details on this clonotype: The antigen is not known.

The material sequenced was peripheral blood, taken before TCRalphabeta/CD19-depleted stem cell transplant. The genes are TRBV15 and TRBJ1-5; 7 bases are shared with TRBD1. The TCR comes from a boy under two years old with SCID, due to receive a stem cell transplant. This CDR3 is CATSTTRTGDSNQPQHF. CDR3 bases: TGTGCCACCAGCACTACCAGGACAGGAGATAGCAATCAGCCCCAGCATTTT.